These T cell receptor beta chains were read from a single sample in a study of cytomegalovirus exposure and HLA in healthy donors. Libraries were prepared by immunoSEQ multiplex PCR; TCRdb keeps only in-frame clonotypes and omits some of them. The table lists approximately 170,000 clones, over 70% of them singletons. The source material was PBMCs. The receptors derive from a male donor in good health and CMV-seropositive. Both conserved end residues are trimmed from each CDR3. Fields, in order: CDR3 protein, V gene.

CDR3aa: ASSPNSGANVLT
v_gene: TRBV11-2

CDR3aa: ASSKDGADTEAF
v_gene: TRBV4-3

CDR3aa: ASSFSTGYQPQH
v_gene: TRBV19

CDR3aa: ATSRDLGSKGYGYT
v_gene: TRBV15

CDR3aa: ASSFPRDRYTEAF
v_gene: TRBV7-9

CDR3aa: AISESGELNEKLF
v_gene: TRBV10-3

CDR3aa: ASSPRGAGGAQTQY
v_gene: TRBV13

CDR3aa: AITNTGNTEAF
v_gene: TRBV10-3

CDR3aa: ASSLVGLANEQF
v_gene: TRBV5-6

CDR3aa: ASSLDRTGELF
v_gene: TRBV7-8

CDR3aa: ASSGQIQETQY
v_gene: TRBV2

CDR3aa: ASSPPGGAETQY
v_gene: TRBV5-1

CDR3aa: ASSGSENAGGYT
v_gene: TRBV9

CDR3aa: AISDRGEQF
v_gene: TRBV10-3

CDR3aa: AWSDARGSSPLH
v_gene: TRBV30

CDR3aa: ASSPDTHYEQY
v_gene: TRBV7-9

CDR3aa: ASSFEGVTEAF
v_gene: TRBV5-4

CDR3aa: ASSKGPGIETQY
v_gene: TRBV19

CDR3aa: ASSQRQGENIQY
v_gene: TRBV4-2

CDR3aa: ASSVGSVAEAF
v_gene: TRBV9

CDR3aa: ATSSFVGAQGETQY
v_gene: TRBV15

CDR3aa: ASSPVSGGAYNEQF
v_gene: TRBV5-4